This is a list of T cell receptor beta chains from one sample in a study of radiotherapy plus CTLA-4 blockade in lung cancer. The protocol was immunoSEQ multiplex PCR, while the TCRdb copy is restricted to in-frame clones and leaves out a portion. Here the sample spans about 120,000 clones, 85% to 90% being singletons. The sequencing used peripheral blood, collected from a patient treated with radiotherapy plus ipilimumab. Source of these receptors: a human donor with non-small cell lung cancer that progressed on radiotherapy plus ipilimumab. Both conserved end residues are part of each CDR3. Fields, in order: V gene, J gene, clone size, D gene, CDR3 protein, CDR3 DNA. The D gene is left open where the match is weak. Size is omitted from some rows. Given values are once, few, many or a class for expanded clones.

>TRBV21-1|TRBJ1-4|.|.
CASSKARGFEKLFF
TGTGCCAGCAGCAAAGCCAGGGGGTTTGAAAAACTGTTTTTT
>TRBV28|TRBJ2-7|.|TRBD1
CASSQTGDEQYF
TGTGCCAGCAGCCAGACAGGGGACGAGCAGTACTTC
>TRBV5-1|TRBJ1-3|.|TRBD1
CASQGDFSGNTIYF
TGCGCCAGCCAGGGGGATTTCTCCGGAAACACCATATATTTT
>TRBV4-2|TRBJ2-3|.|TRBD2
CASRLEAGSFVDTQYF
TGTGCCAGCAGACTAGAAGCGGGGAGTTTTGTAGATACGCAGTATTTT
>TRBV2|TRBJ2-7|.|TRBD2
CASSAQRGGGEQYF
TGTGCCAGCAGCGCCCAGCGGGGCGGAGGAGAGCAGTACTTC
>TRBV29-1|TRBJ2-7|.|.
CSVAQGSSSYEQYF
TGCAGCGTCGCCCAGGGCTCCAGCTCCTACGAGCAGTACTTC
>TRBV11-2|TRBJ2-5|.|TRBD2
CASSARGETQYF
TGTGCCAGCAGCGCGCGGGGGGAGACCCAGTACTTC
>TRBV19|TRBJ2-3|.|.
CASSTHGSASTDTQYF
TGTGCCAGTAGTACCCACGGATCCGCTAGCACAGATACGCAGTATTTT
>TRBV7-3|TRBJ2-3|.|TRBD2
CASSSSLAGGPGVDTQYF
TGTGCCAGCAGCTCCTCCCTAGCGGGAGGGCCGGGAGTGGATACGCAGTATTTT
>TRBV29-1|TRBJ1-2|.|.
CSVAGAMRDGYTF
TGCAGCGTTGCTGGGGCCATGAGGGATGGCTACACCTTC
>TRBV9|TRBJ2-3|once|.
CASSPSSTDTQYF
TGTGCCAGCAGCCCCTCAAGCACAGATACGCAGTATTTT
>TRBV9|TRBJ1-2|.|.
CASSPRGRPYGYTF
TGTGCCAGCAGCCCACGGGGTCGGCCCTATGGCTACACCTTC
>TRBV6-5|TRBJ1-2|.|TRBD1
CASRWGQGGSGYTF
TGTGCCAGCAGATGGGGACAGGGGGGTAGTGGCTACACCTTC
>TRBV29-1|TRBJ2-1|.|.
CSVAFSGLKNEQFF
TGCAGCGTCGCCTTTAGCGGTCTAAAAAATGAGCAGTTCTTC
>TRBV27|TRBJ2-7|.|.
CASSSHRIRQGEQYF
TGTGCCAGCAGTAGTCACCGTATTCGGCAAGGGGAGCAGTACTTC
>TRBV18|TRBJ1-2|.|.
CASSTLAWGYGYTF
TGTGCCAGCTCAACGTTGGCCTGGGGCTATGGCTACACCTTC
>TRBV6-1|TRBJ1-3|.|.
CASRRGDSGNTIYF
TGTGCCAGCAGGAGGGGGGACTCTGGAAACACCATATATTTT
>TRBV14|TRBJ2-2|.|.
CASSQIRPGTPNTGELFF
TGTGCCAGCAGCCAAATAAGGCCCGGGACACCGAACACCGGGGAGCTGTTTTTT
>TRBV5-1|TRBJ2-3|.|.
CASSFQGGGTQYF
TGCGCCAGCAGCTTCCAGGGGGGAGGGACGCAGTATTTT
>TRBV5-1|TRBJ2-7|.|TRBD1
CASSLGGQGAGYEQYF
TGCGCCAGCAGCTTAGGGGGACAGGGAGCAGGGTACGAGCAGTACTTC
>TRBV2|TRBJ1-1|.|.
CASSEGNYPIEAFF
TGTGCCAGCAGTGAAGGGAACTATCCTATTGAAGCTTTCTTT
>TRBV7-9|TRBJ2-7|few|TRBD1
CASSPRDREAEQYF
TGTGCCAGCAGCCCCCGGGACAGGGAAGCCGAGCAGTACTTC
>TRBV5-1|TRBJ2-1|.|TRBD2
CASSFEGLRNNEQFF
TGCGCCAGCAGCTTCGAGGGACTACGCAACAATGAGCAGTTCTTC
>TRBV2|TRBJ1-1|few|.
CASSEGRGPNTEAFF
TGTGCCAGCAGTGAGGGGCGGGGGCCTAACACTGAAGCTTTCTTT
>TRBV2|TRBJ2-7|.|TRBD2
CASSGRAFYEQYF
TGTGCCAGCAGCGGGAGGGCCTTTTACGAGCAGTACTTC
>TRBV15|TRBJ2-1|.|TRBD2
CATSRDLGLAGGSYNEQFF
TGTGCCACCAGCAGAGACCTCGGACTAGCGGGAGGGAGTTACAATGAGCAGTTCTTC
>TRBV2|TRBJ2-1|once|.
CASSAEHYNEQFF
TGTGCCAGCAGTGCTGAACATTACAATGAGCAGTTCTTC
>TRBV5-1|TRBJ1-2|.|.
CASSRIAAIAVAGKNYGYTF
TGCGCCAGCAGCCGAATAGCGGCTATCGCCGTGGCGGGAAAGAACTATGGCTACACCTTC
>TRBV5-1|TRBJ2-2|.|TRBD2
CASSLIQLAGGRTGELFF
TGCGCCAGCAGCTTGATCCAACTAGCGGGAGGGCGGACCGGGGAGCTGTTTTTT
>TRBV5-4|TRBJ2-1|.|.
CASSQTGSMDEQFF
TGTGCCAGCAGCCAAACGGGGAGTATGGATGAGCAGTTCTTC
>TRBV7-2|TRBJ2-7|.|.
CASSSGQLATYEQYF
TGTGCCAGCAGCTCCGGACAGCTTGCGACCTACGAGCAGTACTTC
>TRBV14|TRBJ2-7|once|.
CASSHDDRPYEQYF
TGTGCCAGCAGCCATGACGACAGGCCCTACGAGCAGTACTTC
>TRBV2|TRBJ2-7|.|.
CASRVDRHSYEQYF
TGTGCCAGCAGAGTGGACAGACACTCCTACGAGCAGTACTTC
>TRBV11-1|TRBJ1-1|.|.
CASSRTENTEAFF
TGTGCCAGCAGCCGGACAGAGAACACTGAAGCTTTCTTT
>TRBV29-1|TRBJ1-2|.|.
CSVEEGASGYTF
TGCAGCGTTGAAGAGGGGGCTTCTGGCTACACCTTC
>TRBV5-6|TRBJ2-5|once|TRBD1
CASSGDRGLQETQYF
TGTGCCAGCAGCGGGGACAGGGGGCTCCAAGAGACCCAGTACTTC
>TRBV13|TRBJ2-2|.|TRBD1
CASSRGRTGELFF
TGTGCCAGCAGTAGGGGGCGCACCGGGGAGCTGTTTTTT
>TRBV7-8|TRBJ2-7|.|.
CASSPRAGGVLPYEQYF
TGTGCCAGCAGCCCCCGGGCGGGCGGGGTTCTTCCCTACGAGCAGTACTTC
>TRBV19|TRBJ1-1|.|.
CASQHWDTEAFF
TGTGCCAGTCAACATTGGGACACTGAAGCTTTCTTT
>TRBV2|TRBJ2-7|.|TRBD2
CASISRGTSSGEQYF
TGTGCCAGCATCTCCAGGGGGACTAGCTCCGGCGAGCAGTACTTC
>TRBV5-1|TRBJ1-3|.|.
CASRRATGGNTIYF
TGCGCCAGCAGACGGGCAACAGGCGGAAACACCATATATTTT
>TRBV2|TRBJ1-1|.|TRBD1
CASSLRQGDTEAFF
TGTGCCAGCAGCCTCCGACAGGGGGACACTGAAGCTTTCTTT
>TRBV6-1|TRBJ2-2|.|TRBD2
CASTLREGYTGELFF
TGTGCCAGCACACTGCGGGAGGGTTACACCGGGGAGCTGTTTTTT
>TRBV7-2|TRBJ2-7|once|.
CPWYVEYEQYF
TGCCCCTGGTACGTCGAGTACGAGCAGTACTTC
>TRBV6-1|TRBJ1-1|.|TRBD1
CASTGTGGPNTEAFF
TGTGCCAGCACCGGGACAGGGGGCCCTAACACTGAAGCTTTCTTT
>TRBV5-1|TRBJ2-1|.|.
CASSSQAYNEQFF
TGCGCCAGCAGCTCCCAGGCGTACAATGAGCAGTTCTTC
>TRBV5-4|TRBJ2-6|.|.
CASSSFAGANVLTF
TGTGCCAGCAGCTCGTTTGCTGGGGCCAACGTCCTGACTTTC
>TRBV4-1|TRBJ2-3|.|.
CASSQDMELSRTDTQYF
TGCGCCAGCAGCCAAGATATGGAGCTGAGCCGCACAGATACGCAGTATTTT
>TRBV6-1|TRBJ1-4|.|.
CASSLGPMNEKLFF
TGTGCCAGCAGTCTCGGACCTATGAATGAAAAACTGTTTTTT
>TRBV29-1|TRBJ2-7|.|TRBD1
CSATTGQGFYEQYF
TGCAGCGCAACGACAGGACAGGGTTTCTACGAGCAGTACTTC
>TRBV25-1|TRBJ1-4|once|.
CASTGFDEKLFF
TGTGCCAGCACAGGGTTCGACGAAAAACTGTTTTTT
>TRBV29-1|TRBJ2-3|.|.
CSVPFSGQLPDTQYF
TGCAGCGTCCCCTTTTCCGGACAGTTACCAGATACGCAGTATTTT
>TRBV7-2|TRBJ1-5|.|.
CASSLSRGNQPQHF
TGTGCCAGCAGCTTAAGTAGGGGCAATCAGCCCCAGCATTTT
>TRBV14|TRBJ2-7|.|.
CASSQVSFQGSFSF
TGTGCCAGCAGCCAAGTCAGTTTTCAGGGCTCTTTCTCCTTC
>TRBV9|TRBJ2-1|.|.
CASSVDPGADNEQFF
TGTGCCAGCAGCGTAGATCCGGGAGCGGACAATGAGCAGTTCTTC
>TRBV6-5|TRBJ1-2|.|.
CASSPSPGANYGYTF
TGTGCCAGCAGTCCCTCCCCAGGGGCTAACTATGGCTACACCTTC
>TRBV6-6|TRBJ1-1|few|.
CATRGGAEAFF
TGTGCCACCAGGGGTGGCGCTGAAGCTTTCTTT
>TRBV4-1|TRBJ2-4|.|.
CASSQVGTSKNIQYF
TGCGCCAGCAGCCAAGTCGGAACTAGCAAAAACATTCAGTACTTC
>TRBV10-3|TRBJ2-2|.|.
CAISGGAPGELFF
TGTGCCATCTCCGGGGGCGCCCCCGGGGAGCTGTTTTTT
>TRBV2|TRBJ2-7|.|TRBD2
CASSVRAGVNDEQYF
TGTGCCAGCAGTGTGAGGGCGGGAGTCAATGACGAGCAGTACTTC